Following are 10 T cell receptor beta chains from one sample sequenced in a study of identical twins. TCRdb used MiXCR to reprocess the 5' RACE reads, holding one entry per CDR3 protein. The sample yields 500,000 to 650,000 distinct CDR3 sequences, 7.1% seen once. The same sample was also used in a study of yellow fever vaccine responses in identical twins.

The specimen was PBMCs. Receptor source: a woman aged 18 to 35 in good health.

The sample holds a few counts of this clonotype. The chain combines TRBV12-3 or TRBV12-4 with TRBJ2-7; 15 bases are a match to TRBD2. There are 18 residues in the CDR3. V lost 3 bases, J lost 2 bases, and 8 bases stayed unmatched. The CDR3 nucleotides are TGTGCCAGCAGTTTCGTGGGACTAGCGGGGGGTCTCACCTACGAGCAGTACGTC. Encoded protein: CASSFVGLAGGLTYEQYV.

The chain couples TRBV5-1 to TRBJ1-6; D uncertain. The CDR3 length is 16 residues. Looked up from germline, CDR1 is SGHRS and CDR2 is YFSETQ. V dropped 0 bases and J dropped 1 base, with 8 bases sitting between them. The CDR3 bases are TGCGCCAGCAGCTTGGGAGGGTTATCCTATAATTCACCCCTCCACTTT. Translated: CASSLGGLSYNSPLHF. Together with reference TRBV5-1 and TRBJ1-6, the CDR3 gives the full variable domain: KAGVTQTPRYLIKTRGQQVTLSCSPISGHRSVSWYQQTPGQGLQFLFEYFSETQRNKGNFPGRFSGRQFSNSRSEMNVSTLELGDSALYLCASSLGGLSYNSPLHFGNGTRLTVT.

This clonotype was detected many times. V gene TRBV29-1 combines with J gene TRBJ1-2; a possible D gene is TRBD1 (5 bases). The CDR3 is 18 residues long. The V and J ends lost 4 bases and 8 bases respectively, with 32 bases between them. Germline V lookup: CDR1 SQVTM, CDR2 ANQGSEA. The chain's CDR3 is CSVVGAGPMGDPVGGYTF. The CDR3 DNA reads TGCAGCGTTGTTGGGGCAGGTCCTATGGGGGATCCTGTTGGCGGCTACACCTTC. Full variable domain (outside the CDR3, taken from reference TRBV29-1 and TRBJ1-2): SAVISQKPSRDICQRGTSLTIQCQVDSQVTMMFWYRQQPGQSLTLIATANQGSEATYESGFVIDKFPISRPNLTFSTLTVSNMSPEDSSIYLCSVVGAGPMGDPVGGYTFGSGTRLTVV.

This chain connects TRBV5-4 to TRBJ1-1; D might be TRBD1 (6 bases). The CDR3 is 14 amino acids. Looked up from germline, CDR1 is SGHNT and CDR2 is YYREEE (reference sequence). Trimming took off 0 bases at V and 8 bases at J, with 14 bases between the two ends. In DNA form, the CDR3 reads TGTGCCAGCAGCTTGGAAGGGAGAGACAGGGAAGCTTTCTTT. Protein: CASSLEGRDREAFF.

This clonotype was seen a handful of times. The chain carries TRBV20-1 and TRBJ2-5; TRBD2 is a possible D gene (6 bases). CDR1 is DFQATT and CDR2 is SNEGSKA in the germline V gene (reference sequence). This CDR3 has 16 amino acids. Trimming removed 0 bases at V and 2 bases at J, with 16 bases between. The CDR3 bases are TGCAGTGCTAGAGATCGGTTCGCGGGGAAGCAAGAGACCCAGTACTTC. This sequence encodes CSARDRFAGKQETQYF.

This clonotype was seen ten or more times. The J gene is TRBJ1-1, the V gene TRBV5-1; 12 bases agree with TRBD1. CDR3 length: 17 residues. Germline V gene lookup returns CDR1 SGHRS and CDR2 YFSETQ. With V trimmed by 4 bases and J by 6 bases, 13 bases remained unmatched. The CDR3 nucleotides are TGCGCCAGCAGCCAGGGGACAGGGGGCATTGGTAACGCTGAAGCTTTCTTT. Residues: CASSQGTGGIGNAEAFF. The full variable domain, rest sourced from reference TRBV5-1 and TRBJ1-1, is KAGVTQTPRYLIKTRGQQVTLSCSPISGHRSVSWYQQTPGQGLQFLFEYFSETQRNKGNFPGRFSGRQFSNSRSEMNVSTLELGDSALYLCASSQGTGGIGNAEAFFGQGTRLTVV.

This clonotype was seen many times. This chain links TRBV18 with TRBJ1-1, with D possibly TRBD1 on 6 matching bases. The length of the CDR3 is 15 residues. Germline V lookup: CDR1 KGHSH, CDR2 LQKENI. V was pared by 8 bases and J by 2 bases, with 18 bases between. The DNA for the CDR3 is TGTGCCAGCCGACAGGCGGAAATCTCTAACACTGAAGCTTTCTTT. This translates into CASRQAEISNTEAFF. Supplemented by reference TRBV18 and TRBJ1-1, the full variable domain reads NAGVMQNPRHLVRRRGQEARLRCSPMKGHSHVYWYRQLPEEGLKFMVYLQKENIIDESGMPKERFSAEFPKEGPSILRIQQVVRGDSAAYFCASRQAEISNTEAFFGQGTRLTVV.

This clonotype was seen more than once but under ten times. The genes are TRBV6-8 and TRBJ1-5; D ambiguous. The CDR3 runs to 11 residues. The ends were cut back, 2 bases at V and 9 bases at J, with 5 bases in the middle. Germline V gene data show CDR1 as MNHGY and CDR2 as SAAAGT. CDR3 nucleotide sequence: TGTGCCAGCAGTTACAGTCTGCCCCAGCATTTT. It encodes CASSYSLPQHF.

This chain joins TRBV6-1 and TRBJ2-6, with a weak D call TRBD1 (6 bases). Germline CDR1 MNHNS, CDR2 SASEGT. V dropped 4 bases and J dropped 0 bases, with 10 bases sitting between them. CDR3 length: 16 residues. The CDR3 nucleotides read TGTGCCAGCAGTGGAGGGGGTAGCTCTGGGGCCAACGTCCTGACTTTC. Its translation: CASSGGGSSGANVLTF.

This clonotype was counted ten times or more. This chain uses TRBV10-2 with TRBJ2-3; no reliable D call. CDR1 and CDR2 (germline): WSHSY, SAAADI. The CDR3 consists of 12 residues. V lost 6 bases and J 2 bases, leaving 6 bases between the germline ends. The chain's CDR3 is CASRSPTDTQYF. The CDR3 DNA follows: TGCGCCAGCAGGAGTCCCACAGATACGCAGTATTTT.